Sequencing of this T cell receptor (beta chain) was carried out in a study of OX40 agonist ivuxolimab in advanced cancers. Study background: Dose-escalation cases comprised hepatocellular carcinoma, melanoma, renal cell or head and neck cancer.

A note on this clone: Its antigen is unidentified.

Overall study results and limits: Averaging showed that CD8+ T cells had more expanded clones than CD4+ did. Nonresponders included some who also had low normalized T-cell clonal expansion. The CD4+ and CD8+ T cells in the blood had expanded clonally by week 6 at 0.1 to 3.0 mg/kg.

Clones were sequenced by immunoSEQ multiplex PCR, and TCRdb holds only the in-frame ones, with some missing. The sample records 35,000 or so clones, approximately 76% being singletons. The germline V gene has CDR1 SQVTM and CDR2 ANQGSEA. Unmatched junction bases numbered 1, after V lost 4 bases and J lost 2 bases. The CDR3 consists of 12 residues. This clonotype was sampled from an adult with an advanced solid tumor such as melanoma, head and neck, liver or kidney cancer. The starting material was CD4+ or CD8+ T cells sorted from blood, obtained in a trial of the OX40 agonist ivuxolimab. The chain couples TRBV29-1 to TRBJ1-2; 7 bases map to TRBD1. In nucleotides, the CDR3 is TGCAGCGTTGTACAGGGGAACTATGGCTACACCTTC. It is translated as CSVVQGNYGYTF. The variable domain in full, completed from reference TRBV29-1 and TRBJ1-2, reads SAVISQKPSRDICQRGTSLTIQCQVDSQVTMMFWYRQQPGQSLTLIATANQGSEATYESGFVIDKFPISRPNLTFSTLTVSNMSPEDSSIYLCSVVQGNYGYTFGSGTRLTVV.